This TCR beta chain was sequenced in a study of cytomegalovirus exposure and HLA in healthy donors. General observations from the study: In vitro assays verified that three CMV-associated chains recognized CMV antigens specifically.

Notes on this clone: Its antigen remains unidentified.

Researchers ran the PCR with 60 Vbeta and 13 Jbeta primers. This table comes from immunoSEQ multiplex PCR, and its TCRdb copy is limited to in-frame clones, with some not included. The sample gives about 120,000 clones, around 75% of which show up once; less than 3.5% is in the top ten. Germline V gives CDR1 MNHEY, CDR2 SMNVEV (reference sequence). The V gene lost 0 bases and the J gene lost 2 bases, with 8 bases spanning the gap. The length of the CDR3 is 15 residues. This receptor was taken from a woman aged 40 to 49 in good health and CMV-seropositive. The sample was PBMCs. The gene calls are TRBV27 and TRBJ1-3; tentatively, D is TRBD1 (6 bases). The CDR3 coding sequence is TGTGCCAGCAGTTTATCAGGGACAACTGGAAACACCATATATTTT. It codes for CASSLSGTTGNTIYF.